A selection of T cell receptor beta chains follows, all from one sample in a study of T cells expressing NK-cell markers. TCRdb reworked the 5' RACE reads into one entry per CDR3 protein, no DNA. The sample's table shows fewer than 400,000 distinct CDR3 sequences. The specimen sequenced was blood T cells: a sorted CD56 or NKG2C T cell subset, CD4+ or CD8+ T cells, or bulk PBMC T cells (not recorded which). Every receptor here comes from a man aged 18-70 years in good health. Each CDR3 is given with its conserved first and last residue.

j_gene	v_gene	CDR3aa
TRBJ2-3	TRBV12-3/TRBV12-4	CASSDYGGASTDTQYF
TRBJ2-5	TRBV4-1	CASSLAGGARETQYF
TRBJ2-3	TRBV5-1	CASSPQGTPTDTQYF
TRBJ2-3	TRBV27	CASSLSSGGARDTQYF
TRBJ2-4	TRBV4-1	CASSQRDGGKNIQYF
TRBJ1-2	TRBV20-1	CSATGDRANYGYTF
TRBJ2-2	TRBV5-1	CASSLPGQTGELFF
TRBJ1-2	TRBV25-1	CASSEYGRANGYTF
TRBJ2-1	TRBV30	CAWSTSGGVYEQFF
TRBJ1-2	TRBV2	CAISTRGNYGYTF
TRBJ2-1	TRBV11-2	CASSFYGTSVYNEQFF
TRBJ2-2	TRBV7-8	CASSLAIGILTGELFF
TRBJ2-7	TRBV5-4	CASSIRDRDNYEQYF
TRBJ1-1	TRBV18	CASSPPLAMNTEAFF
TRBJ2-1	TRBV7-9	CASSYRLAAYNEQFF
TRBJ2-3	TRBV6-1	CASRFQTSGVTDTQYF
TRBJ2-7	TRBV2	CASSAQGLGTYEQYF
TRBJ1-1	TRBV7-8	CASSLFHGGRNTEAFF
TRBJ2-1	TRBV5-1	CASSLFRGDYNEQFF
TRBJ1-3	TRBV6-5	CASSYRTGDSGNTIYF
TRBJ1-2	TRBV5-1	CASSPKQGHYGYTF
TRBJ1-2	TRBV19	CASTFGDSNYGYTF
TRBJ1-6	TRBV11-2	CASSLRQATSSYNSPLHF
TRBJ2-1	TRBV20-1	CSARYGGGAGNEQFF
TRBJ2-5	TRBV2	CASRFGYLAGYETQYF
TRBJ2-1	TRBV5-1	CASSLEGLAANEQFF
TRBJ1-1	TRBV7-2	CASSLNRVKNTEAFF
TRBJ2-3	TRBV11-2	CASSLGIARYF
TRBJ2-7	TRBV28	CASAGTYEQYF
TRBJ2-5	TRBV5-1	CASSISRTGEWETQYF
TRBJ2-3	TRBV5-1	CASMRLAGSSRTDTQYF
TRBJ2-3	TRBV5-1	CASSSRGPRADTQYF
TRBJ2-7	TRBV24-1	CATSVHIRDNYLSYEQYF
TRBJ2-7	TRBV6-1	CASRLPGQIYEQYF
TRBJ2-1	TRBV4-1	CASSQDEVPTGYNEQFF
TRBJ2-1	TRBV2	CASTTRSGGGFNEQFF
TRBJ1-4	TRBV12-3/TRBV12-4	CASSFVGLGSRDRINPKLFF
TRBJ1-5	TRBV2	CASSGSWRSNQPQHF
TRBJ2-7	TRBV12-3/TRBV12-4	CASSSTSGGAFGYEQYF
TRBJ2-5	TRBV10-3	CAISEGTSGLGETQYF
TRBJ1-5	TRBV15	CATSRDYPGISNQPQHF
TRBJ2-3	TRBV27	CASSEWGGQADTQYF
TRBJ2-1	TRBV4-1	CASSQEGQGRALSEQFF
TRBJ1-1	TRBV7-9	CASSQGLRVGGTEAFF
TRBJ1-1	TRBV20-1	CSATSPITGAFF
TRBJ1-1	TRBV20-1	CSARRLDGVNTEAFF
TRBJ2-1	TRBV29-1	CSVVAGGYNEQFF
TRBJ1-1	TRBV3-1	CASSRRGAPEAFF
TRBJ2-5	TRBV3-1	CASSLLTSGGMGKETQYF
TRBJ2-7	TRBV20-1	CSASWPRGLRDSSYEQYF
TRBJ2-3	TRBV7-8	CASRLGSSTDTQYF
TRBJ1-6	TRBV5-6	CASSLREYDSPLHF
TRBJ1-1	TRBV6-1	CASSQQGGDTEAFF
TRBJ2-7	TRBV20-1	CSASAFRTGTLAEQYF
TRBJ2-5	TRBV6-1	CASSEGLAGGQLRETQYF